The present TCR beta chain was sequenced within a study of blood T cell repertoires in COVID-19. Study at large: Spain, Italy and the United States supplied samples that represented acute and convalescent COVID-19. The analysed material was cDNA or gDNA that came from T cells, B-cell-depleted T cells, or PBMCs.

The length of the CDR3 is 17 residues. V lost 0 bases to trimming and J lost 4 bases; unmatched junction nucleotides: 8. CDR1 and CDR2 (germline): SGHKS, YYEKEE (reference sequence). Original processing notes: It was from reference gene primer amplification that nucleated cell counts were estimated. Libraries were prepared by immunoSEQ multiplex PCR; TCRdb keeps only in-frame clonotypes and omits some of them. From that table come the V and J calls and clone size; the DNA was used to work out D and trimming. The sample contains approximately 75,000 clones, about four fifths of which appear only once.

Sequencing was done on a sample of peripheral blood. The receptor's source is a woman older than 75 with acute or convalescent COVID-19. V usage is TRBV5-5 and J usage is TRBJ2-1, with TRBD1 matching over 9 bases. For the CDR3, the DNA is TGTGCCAGCAGCTTGGATCGTTGGGACAGGGCTTACAATGAGCAGTTCTTC. Translating it yields CASSLDRWDRAYNEQFF.